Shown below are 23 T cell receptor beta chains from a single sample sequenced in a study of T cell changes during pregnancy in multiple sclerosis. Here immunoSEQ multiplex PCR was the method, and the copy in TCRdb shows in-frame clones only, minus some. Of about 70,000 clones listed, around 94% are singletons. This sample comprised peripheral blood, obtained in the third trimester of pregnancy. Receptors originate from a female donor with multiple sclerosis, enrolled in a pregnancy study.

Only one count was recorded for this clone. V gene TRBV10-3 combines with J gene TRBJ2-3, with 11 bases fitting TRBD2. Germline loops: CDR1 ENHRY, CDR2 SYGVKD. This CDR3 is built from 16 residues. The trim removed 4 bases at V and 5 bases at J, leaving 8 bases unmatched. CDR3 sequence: CAISGISGGAEDTQYF. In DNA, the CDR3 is TGTGCCATCAGTGGGATTAGCGGGGGGGCAGAAGATACGCAGTATTTT.

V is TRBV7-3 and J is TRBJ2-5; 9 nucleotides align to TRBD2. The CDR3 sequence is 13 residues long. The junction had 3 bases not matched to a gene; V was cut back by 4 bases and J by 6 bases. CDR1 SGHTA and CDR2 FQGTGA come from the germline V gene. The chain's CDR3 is CASSWRGGQTQYF. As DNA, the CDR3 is TGTGCCAGCAGCTGGCGGGGGGGGCAGACCCAGTACTTC.

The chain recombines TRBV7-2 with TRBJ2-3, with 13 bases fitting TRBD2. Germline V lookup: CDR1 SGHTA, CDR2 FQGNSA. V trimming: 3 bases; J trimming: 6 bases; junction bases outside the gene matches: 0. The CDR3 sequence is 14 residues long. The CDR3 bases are TGTGCCAGCAGCTTGGGACTAGCGGGGGATACGCAGTATTTT. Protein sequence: CASSLGLAGDTQYF.

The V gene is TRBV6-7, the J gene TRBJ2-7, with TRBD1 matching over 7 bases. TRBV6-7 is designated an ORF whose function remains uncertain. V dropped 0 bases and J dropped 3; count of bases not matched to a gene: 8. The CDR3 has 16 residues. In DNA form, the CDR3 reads TGTGCCAGCAGTTACTCGAAAGTCCGACAGGGCTACGAGCAGTACTTC. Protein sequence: CASSYSKVRQGYEQYF.

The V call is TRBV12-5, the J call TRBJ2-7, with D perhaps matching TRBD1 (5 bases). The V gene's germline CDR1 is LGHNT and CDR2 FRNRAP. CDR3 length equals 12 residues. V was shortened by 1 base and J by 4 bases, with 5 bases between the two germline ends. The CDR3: CASGLDRYEQYF. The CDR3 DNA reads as TGTGCTAGTGGTTTGGACAGGTACGAGCAGTACTTC.

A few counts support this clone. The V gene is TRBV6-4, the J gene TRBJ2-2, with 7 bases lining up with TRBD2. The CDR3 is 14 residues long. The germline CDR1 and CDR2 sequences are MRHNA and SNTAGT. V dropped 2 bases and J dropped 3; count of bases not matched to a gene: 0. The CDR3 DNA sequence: TGTGCCAGCAGTGACGGGGGGGACACCGGGGAGCTGTTTTTT. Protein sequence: CASSDGGDTGELFF.

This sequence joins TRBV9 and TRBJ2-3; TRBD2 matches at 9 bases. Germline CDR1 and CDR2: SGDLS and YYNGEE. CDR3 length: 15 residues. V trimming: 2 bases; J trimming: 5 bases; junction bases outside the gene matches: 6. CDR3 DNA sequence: TGTGCCAGCAGCGTTGCGGGGGGGCAGAGAGATACGCAGTATTTT. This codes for CASSVAGGQRDTQYF.

Here the CDR3 reads CAISGGANRGPDTQYF. The CDR3, as DNA: TGTGCCATCAGTGGGGGGGCTAACAGGGGACCAGATACGCAGTATTTT. The chain joins TRBV10-3 to TRBJ2-3; possible D gene TRBD1, 7 bases. The germline CDR1 and CDR2 sequences are ENHRY and SYGVKD. The CDR3 totals 16 residues. The germline V and J ends were trimmed by 4 bases and 4 bases, with 18 bases remaining between them.

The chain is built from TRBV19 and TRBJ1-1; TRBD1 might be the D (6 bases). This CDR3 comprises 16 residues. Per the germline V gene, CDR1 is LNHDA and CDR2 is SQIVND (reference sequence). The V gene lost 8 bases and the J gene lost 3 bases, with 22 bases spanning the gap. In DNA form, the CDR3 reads TGTGCCAGTCCTAGGTTGTCAGGGGATAGGGACACTGAAGCTTTCTTT. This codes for CASPRLSGDRDTEAFF.

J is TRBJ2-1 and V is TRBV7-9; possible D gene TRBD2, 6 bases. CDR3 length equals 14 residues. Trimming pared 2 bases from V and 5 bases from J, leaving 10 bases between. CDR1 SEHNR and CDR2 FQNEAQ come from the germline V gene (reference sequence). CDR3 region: CASSLLRGNNEQFF. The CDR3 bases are TGTGCCAGCAGCTTACTGCGGGGAAACAATGAGCAGTTCTTC.

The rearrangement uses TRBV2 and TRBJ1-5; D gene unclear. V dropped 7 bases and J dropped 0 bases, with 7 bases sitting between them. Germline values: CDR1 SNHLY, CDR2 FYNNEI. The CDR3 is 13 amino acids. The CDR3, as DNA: TGTGCCAGCATACAGTTTAGCAATCAGCCCCAGCATTTT. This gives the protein CASIQFSNQPQHF.

CDR3 coding DNA: TGTGCCAGCAGTTTCCTTCTATTCTCTGGGGCCAACGTCCTGACTTTC. It yields the protein CASSFLLFSGANVLTF. The chain carries TRBV6-5 and TRBJ2-6; no clear D. V was cut by 4 bases and J by 0 bases, with 10 bases left in between. This CDR3 contains 16 residues. Germline values: CDR1 MNHEY, CDR2 SVGAGI.

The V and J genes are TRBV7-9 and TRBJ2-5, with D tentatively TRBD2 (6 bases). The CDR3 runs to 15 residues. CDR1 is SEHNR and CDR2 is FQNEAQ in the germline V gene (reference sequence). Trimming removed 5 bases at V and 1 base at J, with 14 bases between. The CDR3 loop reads CASSQKRAIQETQYF. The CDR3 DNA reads TGTGCCAGCAGCCAAAAGCGGGCCATCCAAGAGACCCAGTACTTC.

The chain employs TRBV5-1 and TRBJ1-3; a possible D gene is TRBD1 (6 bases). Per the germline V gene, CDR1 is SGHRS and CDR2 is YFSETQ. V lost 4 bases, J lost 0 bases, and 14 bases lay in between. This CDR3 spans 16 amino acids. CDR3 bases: TGCGCCAGCAGCCCGGACAGCCCGTACTCTGGAAACACCATATATTTT. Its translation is CASSPDSPYSGNTIYF.

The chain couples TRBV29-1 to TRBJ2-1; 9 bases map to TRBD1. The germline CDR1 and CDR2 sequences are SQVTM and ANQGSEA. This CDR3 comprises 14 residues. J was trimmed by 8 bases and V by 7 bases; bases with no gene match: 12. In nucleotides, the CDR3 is TGCAGCGCATCCGGGACAGGGAAAGTCCATGAGCAGTTCTTC. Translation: CSASGTGKVHEQFF.

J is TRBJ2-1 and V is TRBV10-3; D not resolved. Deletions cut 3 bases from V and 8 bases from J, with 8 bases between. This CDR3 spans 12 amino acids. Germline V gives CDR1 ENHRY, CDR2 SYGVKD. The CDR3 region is CAISERGDEQFF. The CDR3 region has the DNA TGTGCCATCAGTGAACGAGGAGATGAGCAGTTCTTC.

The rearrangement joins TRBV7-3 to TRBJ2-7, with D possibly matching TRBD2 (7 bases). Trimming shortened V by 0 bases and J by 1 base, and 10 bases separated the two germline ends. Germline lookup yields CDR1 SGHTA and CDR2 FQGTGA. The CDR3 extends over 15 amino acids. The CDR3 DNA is TGTGCCAGCAGCTTAACCGGGGGGCCATCCTACGAGCAGTACTTC. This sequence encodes CASSLTGGPSYEQYF. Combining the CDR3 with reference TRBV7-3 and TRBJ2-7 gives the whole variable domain GAGVSQTPSNKVTEKGKYVELRCDPISGHTALYWYRQSLGQGPEFLIYFQGTGAADDSGLPNDRFFAVRPEGSVSTLKIQRTERGDSAVYLCASSLTGGPSYEQYFGPGTRLTVT.

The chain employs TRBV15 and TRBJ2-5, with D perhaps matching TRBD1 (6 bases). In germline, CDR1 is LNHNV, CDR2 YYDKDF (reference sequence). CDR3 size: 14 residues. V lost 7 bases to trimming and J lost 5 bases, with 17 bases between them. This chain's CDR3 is CATTISRGRETQYF. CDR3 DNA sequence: TGTGCCACCACCATTTCCAGGGGTCGGGAGACCCAGTACTTC.

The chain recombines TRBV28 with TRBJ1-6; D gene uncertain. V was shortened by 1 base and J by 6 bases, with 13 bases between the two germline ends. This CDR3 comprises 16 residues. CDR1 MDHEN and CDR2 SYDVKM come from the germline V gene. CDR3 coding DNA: TGTGCCAGCAGTTTATATCGCCGAGCCGTTAATTCACCCCTCCACTTT. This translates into CASSLYRRAVNSPLHF.

CDR3 amino acids: CASSQDLRSGELFF. DNA for the CDR3: TGCGCCAGCAGCCAAGATCTGAGGTCCGGGGAGCTGTTTTTT. The chain combines TRBV4-3 with TRBJ2-2; D gene unclear. Germline assignment: CDR1 LGHNA and CDR2 YSLEER. The CDR3 covers 14 residues. V was trimmed by 0 bases and J by 6 bases, leaving 8 bases between them.

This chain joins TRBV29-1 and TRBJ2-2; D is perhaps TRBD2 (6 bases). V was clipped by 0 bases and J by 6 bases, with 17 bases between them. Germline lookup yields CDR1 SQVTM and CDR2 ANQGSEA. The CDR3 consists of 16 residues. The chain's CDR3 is CSVEDRLRRAPGELFF. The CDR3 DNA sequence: TGCAGCGTTGAAGATCGTCTTAGGAGGGCCCCCGGGGAGCTGTTTTTT.

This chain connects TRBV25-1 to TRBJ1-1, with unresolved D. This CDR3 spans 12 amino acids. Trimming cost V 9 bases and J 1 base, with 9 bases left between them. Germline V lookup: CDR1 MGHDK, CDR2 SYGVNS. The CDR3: CASLDWNTEAFF. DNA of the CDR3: TGTGCCAGTTTAGACTGGAACACTGAAGCTTTCTTT.

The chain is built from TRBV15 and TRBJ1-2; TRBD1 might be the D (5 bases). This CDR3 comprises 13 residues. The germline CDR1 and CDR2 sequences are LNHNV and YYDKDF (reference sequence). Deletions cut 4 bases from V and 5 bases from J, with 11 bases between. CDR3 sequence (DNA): TGTGCCACCAGCAAAGGGCAGGGTTATGGCTACACCTTC. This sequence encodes CATSKGQGYGYTF.